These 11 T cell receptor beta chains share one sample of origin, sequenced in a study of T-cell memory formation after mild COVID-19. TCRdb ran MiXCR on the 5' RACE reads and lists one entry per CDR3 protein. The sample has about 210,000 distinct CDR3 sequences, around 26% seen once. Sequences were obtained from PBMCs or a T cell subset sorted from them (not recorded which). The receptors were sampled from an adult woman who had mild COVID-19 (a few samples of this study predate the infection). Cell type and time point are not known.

The CDR3 coding sequence is TGCAGCGTTGAAGATGGGGACGTCCAAGAGACCCAGTACTTC. This encodes CSVEDGDVQETQYF. The genes are TRBV29-1 and TRBJ2-5; D is perhaps TRBD1 or TRBD2 (5 bases each). The germline V and J ends were trimmed by 0 bases and 1 base, with 9 bases remaining between them. This CDR3 spans 14 amino acids. Germline V gene lookup returns CDR1 SQVTM and CDR2 ANQGSEA.

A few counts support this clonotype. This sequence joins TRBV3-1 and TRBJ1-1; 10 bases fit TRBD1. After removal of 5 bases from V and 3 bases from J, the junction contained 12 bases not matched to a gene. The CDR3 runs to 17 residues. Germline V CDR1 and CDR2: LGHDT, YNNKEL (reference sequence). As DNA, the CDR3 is TGTGCCAGCAGCTCCCTTCCGGCCGGGACAGGGGACACTGAAGCTTTCTTT. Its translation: CASSSLPAGTGDTEAFF.

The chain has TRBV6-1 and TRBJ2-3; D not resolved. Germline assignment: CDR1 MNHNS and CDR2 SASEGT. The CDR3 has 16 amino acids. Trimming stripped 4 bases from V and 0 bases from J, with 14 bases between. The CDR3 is CASSAFKATSTDTQYF. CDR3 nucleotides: TGTGCCAGCAGTGCCTTTAAAGCAACCAGCACAGATACGCAGTATTTT.

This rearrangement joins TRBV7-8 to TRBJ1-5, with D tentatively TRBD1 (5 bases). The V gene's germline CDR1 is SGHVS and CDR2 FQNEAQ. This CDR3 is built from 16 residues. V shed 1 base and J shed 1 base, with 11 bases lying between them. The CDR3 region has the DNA TGTGCCAGCAGCTTAGTATCGGGGGGGAGCAATCAGCCCCAGCATTTT. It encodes CASSLVSGGSNQPQHF.

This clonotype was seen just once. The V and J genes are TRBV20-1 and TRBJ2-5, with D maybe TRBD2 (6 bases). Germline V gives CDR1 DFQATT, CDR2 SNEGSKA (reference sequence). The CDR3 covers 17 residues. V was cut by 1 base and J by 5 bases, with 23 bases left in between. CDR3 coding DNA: TGCAGTGCTAGAGTGGCAGTCTGGAGGGAATATGTGGAGACCCAGTACTTC. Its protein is CSARVAVWREYVETQYF.

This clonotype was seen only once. As DNA, the CDR3 is TGTGCCAGCAGCTGGGGACTAGCGGGCTACGAGCAGTACTTC. Amino acid sequence: CASSWGLAGYEQYF. The chain carries TRBV5-6 and TRBJ2-7, with 12 bases lining up with TRBD2. This CDR3 region has 14 residues. V shed 3 bases, J shed 3 bases, and the junction held 1 base outside the gene matches. The germline V gene encodes CDR1 SGHDT and CDR2 YYEEEE.

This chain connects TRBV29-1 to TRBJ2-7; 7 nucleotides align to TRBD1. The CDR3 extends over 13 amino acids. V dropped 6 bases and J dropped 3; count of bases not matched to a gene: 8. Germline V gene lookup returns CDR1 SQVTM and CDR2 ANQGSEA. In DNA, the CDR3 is TGCAGCGTACTTGGACAGGAGAGCTACGAGCAGTACTTC. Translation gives CSVLGQESYEQYF.

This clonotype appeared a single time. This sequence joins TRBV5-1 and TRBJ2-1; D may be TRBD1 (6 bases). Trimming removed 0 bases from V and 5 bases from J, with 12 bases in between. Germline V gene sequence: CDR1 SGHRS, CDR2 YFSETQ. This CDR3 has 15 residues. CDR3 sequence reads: CASSLEDSQDNEQFF. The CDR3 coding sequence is TGCGCCAGCAGCTTGGAGGACAGTCAAGACAATGAGCAGTTCTTC. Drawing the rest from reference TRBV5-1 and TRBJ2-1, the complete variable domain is KAGVTQTPRYLIKTRGQQVTLSCSPISGHRSVSWYQQTPGQGLQFLFEYFSETQRNKGNFPGRFSGRQFSNSRSEMNVSTLELGDSALYLCASSLEDSQDNEQFFGPGTRLTVL.

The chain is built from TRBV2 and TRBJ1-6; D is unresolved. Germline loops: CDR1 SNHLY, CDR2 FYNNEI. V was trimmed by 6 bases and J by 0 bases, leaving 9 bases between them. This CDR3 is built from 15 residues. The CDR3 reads CASSKLSSYNSPLHF. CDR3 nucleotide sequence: TGTGCCAGCAGCAAGCTTAGCTCCTATAATTCACCCCTCCACTTT.

The CDR3 spells CASSLVGQTINPEYGYTF. The CDR3 nucleotides are TGTGCCAGCAGCTTAGTGGGACAGACTATAAACCCCGAGTATGGCTACACCTTC. The chain is built from TRBV11-2 and TRBJ1-2, with 7 bases lining up with TRBD1. V dropped 1 base and J dropped 5; count of bases not matched to a gene: 16. Per the germline V gene, CDR1 is SGHAT and CDR2 is FQNNGV. The CDR3 has 18 amino acids.

The CDR3 nucleotides read TGTGCCAGCAGTGAATGGAGAACAGTCGGGAAACTGTTTTTT. The encoded protein is CASSEWRTVGKLFF. This chain uses TRBV25-1 with TRBJ1-4; no definite D call. V lost 1 base and J lost 11, with 14 bases in between. The CDR3 extends over 14 amino acids. The germline gives CDR1 MGHDK, CDR2 SYGVNS. Together with reference TRBV25-1 and TRBJ1-4, the CDR3 gives the full variable domain: EADIYQTPRYLVIGTGKKITLECSQTMGHDKMYWYQQDPGMELHLIHYSYGVNSTEKGDLSSESTVSRIRTEHFPLTLESARPSHTSQYLCASSEWRTVGKLFFGSGTQLSVL.